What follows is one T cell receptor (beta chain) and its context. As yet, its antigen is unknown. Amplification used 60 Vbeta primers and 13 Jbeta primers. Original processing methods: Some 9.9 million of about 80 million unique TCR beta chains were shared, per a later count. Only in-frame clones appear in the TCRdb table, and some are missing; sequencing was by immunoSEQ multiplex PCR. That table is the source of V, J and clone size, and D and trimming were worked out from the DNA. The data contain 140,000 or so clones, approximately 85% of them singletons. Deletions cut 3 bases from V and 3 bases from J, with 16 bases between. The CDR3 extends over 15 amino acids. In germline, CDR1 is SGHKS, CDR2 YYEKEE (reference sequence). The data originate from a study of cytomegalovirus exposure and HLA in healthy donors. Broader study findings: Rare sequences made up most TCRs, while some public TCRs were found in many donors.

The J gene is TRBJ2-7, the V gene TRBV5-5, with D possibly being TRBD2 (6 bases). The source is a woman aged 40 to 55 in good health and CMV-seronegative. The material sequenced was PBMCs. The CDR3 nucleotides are TGTGCCAGCAGCTCCGTCGCGGGGATAGGCTACGAGCAGTACTTC. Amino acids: CASSSVAGIGYEQYF.